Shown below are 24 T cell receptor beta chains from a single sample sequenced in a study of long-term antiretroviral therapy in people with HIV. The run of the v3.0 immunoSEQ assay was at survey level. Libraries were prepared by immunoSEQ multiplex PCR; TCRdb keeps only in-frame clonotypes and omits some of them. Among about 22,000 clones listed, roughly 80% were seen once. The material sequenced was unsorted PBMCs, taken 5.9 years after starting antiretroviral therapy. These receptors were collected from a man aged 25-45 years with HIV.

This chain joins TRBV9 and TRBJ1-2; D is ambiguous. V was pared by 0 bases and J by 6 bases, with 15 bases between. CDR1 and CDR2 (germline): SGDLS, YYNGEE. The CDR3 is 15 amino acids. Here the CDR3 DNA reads TGTGCCAGCAGCGTAGGACCTGAGGACTGGAATGGCTACACCTTC. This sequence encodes CASSVGPEDWNGYTF.

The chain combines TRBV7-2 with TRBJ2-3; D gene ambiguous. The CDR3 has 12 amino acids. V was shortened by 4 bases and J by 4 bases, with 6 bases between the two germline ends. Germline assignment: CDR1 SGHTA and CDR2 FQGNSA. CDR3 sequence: CASSWPADTQYF. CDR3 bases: TGTGCCAGCAGCTGGCCCGCAGATACGCAGTATTTT.

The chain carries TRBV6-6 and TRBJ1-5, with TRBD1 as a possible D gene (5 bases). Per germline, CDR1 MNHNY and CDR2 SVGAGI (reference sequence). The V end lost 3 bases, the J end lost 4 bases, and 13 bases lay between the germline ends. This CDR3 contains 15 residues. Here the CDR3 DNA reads TGTGCCAGCAGTTATGCGGCAGGGCCGAATCAGCCCCAGCATTTT. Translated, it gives CASSYAAGPNQPQHF.

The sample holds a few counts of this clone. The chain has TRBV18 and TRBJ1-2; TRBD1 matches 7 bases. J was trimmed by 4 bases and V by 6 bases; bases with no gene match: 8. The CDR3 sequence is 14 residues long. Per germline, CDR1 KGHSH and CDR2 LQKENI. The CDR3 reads CASSPDRELYGYTF. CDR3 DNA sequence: TGTGCCAGCTCCCCCGACAGGGAGCTCTATGGCTACACCTTC.

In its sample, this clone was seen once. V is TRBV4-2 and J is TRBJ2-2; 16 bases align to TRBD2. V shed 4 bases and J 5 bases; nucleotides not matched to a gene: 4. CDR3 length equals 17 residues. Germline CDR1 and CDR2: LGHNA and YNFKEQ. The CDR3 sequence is CASSPGTSGGETGELFF. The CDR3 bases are TGTGCCAGCAGCCCAGGGACTAGCGGGGGGGAAACCGGGGAGCTGTTTTTT.

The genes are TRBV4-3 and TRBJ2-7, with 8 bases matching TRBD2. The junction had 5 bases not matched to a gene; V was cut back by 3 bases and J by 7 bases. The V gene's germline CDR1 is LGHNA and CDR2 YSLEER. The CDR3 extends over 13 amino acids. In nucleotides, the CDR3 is TGCGCCAGCAGCCAGAAGAGCGGGGGAGAGCAGTACTTC. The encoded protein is CASSQKSGGEQYF.

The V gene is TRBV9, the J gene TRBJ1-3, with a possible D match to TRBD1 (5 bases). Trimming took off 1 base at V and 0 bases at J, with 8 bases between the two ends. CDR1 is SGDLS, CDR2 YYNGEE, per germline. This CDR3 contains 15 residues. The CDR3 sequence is CASSVKGLSGNTIYF. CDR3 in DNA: TGTGCCAGCAGCGTAAAGGGGCTCTCTGGAAACACCATATATTTT.

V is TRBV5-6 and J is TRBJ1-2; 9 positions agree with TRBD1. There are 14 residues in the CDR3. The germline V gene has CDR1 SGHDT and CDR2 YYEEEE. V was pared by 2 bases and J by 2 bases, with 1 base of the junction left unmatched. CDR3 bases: TGTGCCAGCAGCTTTGGGACAGGGAACTATGGCTACACCTTC. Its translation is CASSFGTGNYGYTF.

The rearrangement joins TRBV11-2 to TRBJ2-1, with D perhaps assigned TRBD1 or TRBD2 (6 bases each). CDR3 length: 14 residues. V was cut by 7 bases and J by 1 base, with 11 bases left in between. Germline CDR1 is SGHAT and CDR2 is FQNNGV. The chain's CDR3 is CASKGGRSYNEQFF. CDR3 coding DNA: TGTGCCAGCAAGGGGGGCCGATCCTACAATGAGCAGTTCTTC. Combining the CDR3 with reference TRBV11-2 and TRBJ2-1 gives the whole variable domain EAGVAQSPRYKIIEKRQSVAFWCNPISGHATLYWYQQILGQGPKLLIQFQNNGVVDDSQLPKDRFSAERLKGVDSTLKIQPAKLEDSAVYLCASKGGRSYNEQFFGPGTRLTVL.

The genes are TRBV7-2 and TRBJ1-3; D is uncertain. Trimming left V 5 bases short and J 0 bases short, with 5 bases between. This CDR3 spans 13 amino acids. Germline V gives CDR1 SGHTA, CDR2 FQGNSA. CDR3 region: CASSTSSGNTIYF. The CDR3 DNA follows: TGTGCCAGCAGCACGAGCTCTGGAAACACCATATATTTT.

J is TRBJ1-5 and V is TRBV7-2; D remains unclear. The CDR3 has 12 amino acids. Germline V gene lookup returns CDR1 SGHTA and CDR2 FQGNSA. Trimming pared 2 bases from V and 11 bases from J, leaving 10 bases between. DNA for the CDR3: TGTGCCAGCAGCTTACGATTTGAAGCCCAGCATTTT. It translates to CASSLRFEAQHF.

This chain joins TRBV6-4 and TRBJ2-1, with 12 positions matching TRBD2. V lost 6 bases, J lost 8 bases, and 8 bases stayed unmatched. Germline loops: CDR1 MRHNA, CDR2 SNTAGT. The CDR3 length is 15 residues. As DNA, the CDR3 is TGTGCCAGCAGGGCTCTAGCGGGGGGGCGAGATGAGCAGTTCTTC. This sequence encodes CASRALAGGRDEQFF.

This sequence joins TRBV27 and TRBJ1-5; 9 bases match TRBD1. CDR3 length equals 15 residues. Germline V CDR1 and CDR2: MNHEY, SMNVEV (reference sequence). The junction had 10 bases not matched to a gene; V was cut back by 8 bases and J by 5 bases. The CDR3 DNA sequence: TGTGCCAGCCGACCATGGGACAGGGAGTATCAGCCCCAGCATTTT. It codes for CASRPWDREYQPQHF.

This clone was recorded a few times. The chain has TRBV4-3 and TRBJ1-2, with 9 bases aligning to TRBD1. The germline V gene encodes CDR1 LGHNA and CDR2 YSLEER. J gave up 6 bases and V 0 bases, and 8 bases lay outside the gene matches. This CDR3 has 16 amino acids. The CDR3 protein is CASSQEPTGGWNGYTF. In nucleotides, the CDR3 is TGCGCCAGCAGCCAAGAACCCACAGGGGGCTGGAATGGCTACACCTTC.

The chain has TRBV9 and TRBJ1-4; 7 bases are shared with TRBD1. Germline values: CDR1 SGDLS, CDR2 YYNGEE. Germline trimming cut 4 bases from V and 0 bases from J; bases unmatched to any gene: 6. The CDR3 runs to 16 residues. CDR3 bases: TGTGCCAGCAGCTCAGGACAGGCTGCAACTAATGAAAAACTGTTTTTT. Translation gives CASSSGQAATNEKLFF.

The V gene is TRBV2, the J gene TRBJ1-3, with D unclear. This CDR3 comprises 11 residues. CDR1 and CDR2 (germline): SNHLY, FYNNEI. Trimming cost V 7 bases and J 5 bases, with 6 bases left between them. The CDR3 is CASIIRNTIYF. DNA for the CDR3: TGTGCCAGCATCATCAGAAACACCATATATTTT.

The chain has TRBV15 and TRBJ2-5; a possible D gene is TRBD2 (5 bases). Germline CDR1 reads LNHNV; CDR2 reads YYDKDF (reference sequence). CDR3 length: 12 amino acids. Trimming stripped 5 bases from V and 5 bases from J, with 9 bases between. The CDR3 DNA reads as TGTGCCACCAGCCTTCCGGGGGAGACCCAGTACTTC. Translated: CATSLPGETQYF.

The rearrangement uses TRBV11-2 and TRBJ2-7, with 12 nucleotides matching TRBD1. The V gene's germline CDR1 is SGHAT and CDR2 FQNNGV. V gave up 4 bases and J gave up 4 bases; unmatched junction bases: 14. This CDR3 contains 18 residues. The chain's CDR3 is CASSSLVRDRGRRYEQYF. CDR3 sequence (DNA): TGTGCCAGCAGCTCACTAGTCCGGGACAGGGGGCGTAGGTACGAGCAGTACTTC.

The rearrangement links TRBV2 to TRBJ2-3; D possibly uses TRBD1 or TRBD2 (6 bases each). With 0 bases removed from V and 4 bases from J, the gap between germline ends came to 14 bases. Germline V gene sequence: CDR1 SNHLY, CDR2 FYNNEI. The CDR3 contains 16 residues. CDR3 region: CASSEATGAKSDTQYF. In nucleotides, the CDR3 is TGTGCCAGCAGTGAAGCAACGGGGGCGAAATCAGATACGCAGTATTTT.

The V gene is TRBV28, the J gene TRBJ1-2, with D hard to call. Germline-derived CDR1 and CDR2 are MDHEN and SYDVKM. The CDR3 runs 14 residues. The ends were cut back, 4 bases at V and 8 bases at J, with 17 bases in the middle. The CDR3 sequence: CASSSEYGWRGYTF. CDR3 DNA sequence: TGTGCCAGCAGTTCCGAATATGGATGGAGGGGCTACACCTTC.

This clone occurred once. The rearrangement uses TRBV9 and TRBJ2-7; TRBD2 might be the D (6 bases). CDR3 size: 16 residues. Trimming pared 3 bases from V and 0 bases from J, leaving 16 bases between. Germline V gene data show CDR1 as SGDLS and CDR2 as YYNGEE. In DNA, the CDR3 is TGTGCCAGCAGCGGCGGGGCAGTGGTTTCCTCCTACGAGCAGTACTTC. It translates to CASSGGAVVSSYEQYF. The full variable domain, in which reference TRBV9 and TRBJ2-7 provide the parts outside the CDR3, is DSGVTQTPKHLITATGQRVTLRCSPRSGDLSVYWYQQSLDQGLQFLIQYYNGEERAKGNILERFSAQQFPDLHSELNLSSLELGDSALYFCASSGGAVVSSYEQYFGPGTRLTVT.

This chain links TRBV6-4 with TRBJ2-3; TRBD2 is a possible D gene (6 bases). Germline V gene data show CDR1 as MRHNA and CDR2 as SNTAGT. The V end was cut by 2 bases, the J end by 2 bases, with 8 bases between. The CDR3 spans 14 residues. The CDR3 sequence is CASSDGTPTDTQYF. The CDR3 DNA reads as TGTGCCAGCAGTGACGGGACTCCCACAGATACGCAGTATTTT.

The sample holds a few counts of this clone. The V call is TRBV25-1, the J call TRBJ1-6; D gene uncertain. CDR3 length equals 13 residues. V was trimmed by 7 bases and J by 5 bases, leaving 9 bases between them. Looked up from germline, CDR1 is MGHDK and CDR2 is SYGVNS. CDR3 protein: CASKGTDNSPLHF. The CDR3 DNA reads TGTGCCAGCAAGGGAACCGATAATTCACCCCTCCACTTT.

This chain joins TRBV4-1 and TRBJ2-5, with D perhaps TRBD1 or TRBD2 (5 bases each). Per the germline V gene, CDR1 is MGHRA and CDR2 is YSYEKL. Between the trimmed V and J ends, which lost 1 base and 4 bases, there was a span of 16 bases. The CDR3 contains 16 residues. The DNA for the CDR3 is TGCGCCAGCAGCCAAGGGAGGAGCGGTCAGGGAGAGACCCAGTACTTC. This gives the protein CASSQGRSGQGETQYF.